The rows below give T cell receptor beta chains drawn from one sample of a study of blood T cell repertoires in COVID-19. The table came from immunoSEQ multiplex PCR; TCRdb's copy has only in-frame clones and leaves some out. This sample carries around 220,000 clones, 75% to 95% of them seen once, and the ten largest clones take approximately 2%. The sequenced sample consisted of PBMCs or T cells enriched from blood (not recorded which). The receptors originated from a woman under 30 who had recovered from COVID-19. Each CDR3 is given with its conserved first and last residue. The D gene is left open where the match is weak. The size of a clone is reported for some rows only, either as once, few or many, or as a class for expanded clones.

j_gene	len	abundance	v_gene	d_gene	CDR3nt	CDR3aa
TRBJ1-2	13	-	TRBV28	-	TGTGCCAGCAGTTTTCTGAGGAGCTATGGCTACACCTTC	CASSFLRSYGYTF
TRBJ1-5	14	once	TRBV4-2	-	TGTGCCAGCAGCCAAGAAAAACTGAATCAGCCCCAGCATTTT	CASSQEKLNQPQHF
TRBJ2-7	15	-	TRBV5-1	TRBD2	TGCGCCAGCAGCATAGGGACTAGCGGGAGTCGCGAGCAGTACTTC	CASSIGTSGSREQYF
TRBJ1-1	11	-	TRBV6-2/TRBV6-3	TRBD1	TGTGCCAGCAGTTGGGACAGGTGGGCTTTCTTT	CASSWDRWAFF
TRBJ2-2	15	-	TRBV10-3	TRBD2	TGTGCCATCAGGACTAGCGGGAGGAACACCGGGGAGCTGTTTTTT	CAIRTSGRNTGELFF
TRBJ2-5	15	-	TRBV5-5	-	TGTGCCAGCAGCCCGAACCCAGGACAGCCGGAGACCCAGTACTTC	CASSPNPGQPETQYF
TRBJ1-3	15	-	TRBV7-6	-	TGTGCCAGCAGCTTAGCCACGGGGGTGATGAACACCATATATTTT	CASSLATGVMNTIYF
TRBJ2-6	16	-	TRBV21-1	-	TGTGCCAGCAGCCGGCAGGGGTTAGGTGGGGCCAACGTCCTGACTTTC	CASSRQGLGGANVLTF
TRBJ2-1	12	-	TRBV27	-	TGTGCCAGCAGTTTATCTCTAAATGAGCAGTTCTTC	CASSLSLNEQFF
TRBJ1-6	13	-	TRBV12-3/TRBV12-4	TRBD1	TGTGCCAGCAGCGACAGGGTTCGGTCACCCCTCCACTTT	CASSDRVRSPLHF
TRBJ1-1	15	-	TRBV5-6	TRBD1	TGTGCCAGCAGCCCGGCCGGGACAGTGAGCACTGAAGCTTTCTTT	CASSPAGTVSTEAFF